Each of the 28 T cell receptor beta chains below was sequenced from the same sample in a study of blood T cell repertoires in COVID-19. Using immunoSEQ multiplex PCR, the repertoire was profiled, and TCRdb retains in-frame clones only, with some absent. This repertoire shows 300,000 to 350,000 clones, 88% found once; its top ten account for 0.85% to 1.3%. Sequencing used PBMCs or T cells enriched from blood (not recorded which). These receptors all come from a woman aged 25 to 39 who had been exposed to COVID-19.

The chain combines TRBV7-8 with TRBJ1-2, with 8 bases aligning to TRBD1. J lost 7 bases, V lost 5 bases, and 12 bases had no gene match. Germline CDR1 reads SGHVS; CDR2 reads FQNEAQ. The CDR3 sequence is 15 residues long. The CDR3 region is CASSARDRIFGGYTF. In DNA, the CDR3 is TGTGCCAGCAGCGCCCGGGACAGGATCTTTGGTGGCTACACCTTC. The whole variable domain, filled in from reference TRBV7-8 and TRBJ1-2, reads GAGVSQSPRYKVAKRGQDVALRCDPISGHVSLFWYQQALGQGPEFLTYFQNEAQLDKSGLPSDRFFAERPEGSVSTLKIQRTQQEDSAVYLCASSARDRIFGGYTFGSGTRLTVV.

This clone was seen only once. The chain has TRBV29-1 and TRBJ1-2; the D is unclear. V dropped 1 base and J dropped 3 bases, with 12 bases sitting between them. The CDR3 is 14 residues long. In germline, CDR1 is SQVTM, CDR2 ANQGSEA. CDR3 in DNA: TGCAGCGTTGAAGGAGGGATGAGGGACTATGGCTACACCTTC. Encoded protein: CSVEGGMRDYGYTF.

This clone appeared once. CDR3 nucleotides: TGTGCCAGCAGTGAAAGCAGACAGTGGGGCTACACCTTC. Protein product: CASSESRQWGYTF. The genes are TRBV2 and TRBJ1-2, with a possible D match to TRBD1 (5 bases). CDR1 SNHLY and CDR2 FYNNEI come from the germline V gene. Trimming removed 2 bases at V and 8 bases at J, with 12 bases between. CDR3 length: 13 residues.

This clone was picked up one time. The chain employs TRBV7-3 and TRBJ2-5, with TRBD1 matching over 8 bases. Trimming removed 5 bases from V and 4 bases from J; junction bases left unmatched: 9. There are 15 residues in the CDR3. From germline, CDR1 is SGHTA and CDR2 FQGTGA. The CDR3 loop is CASSRTQGAGETQYF. The CDR3 nucleotides read TGTGCCAGCAGCAGGACTCAGGGGGCGGGAGAGACCCAGTACTTC.

This chain connects TRBV19 to TRBJ1-1; the D is unclear. The CDR3 covers 14 residues. The V end was cut by 2 bases, the J end by 4 bases, with 11 bases between. The germline V gene encodes CDR1 LNHDA and CDR2 SQIVND (reference sequence). CDR3 amino acids: CASSIIRGSTEAFF. CDR3 nucleotide sequence: TGTGCCAGTAGTATAATTCGAGGGAGCACTGAAGCTTTCTTT.

The chain employs TRBV9 and TRBJ1-4; the D gene is possibly TRBD1 (5 bases). Germline CDR1 SGDLS, CDR2 YYNGEE. Trimming took 0 bases from V and 8 from J, leaving 14 bases between them. The CDR3 sequence is 15 residues long. The CDR3 region has the DNA TGTGCCAGCAGCGTAGGTGCAGGGTTGGGGGAAAAACTGTTTTTT. Protein sequence: CASSVGAGLGEKLFF.

The chain has TRBV7-2 and TRBJ2-1; TRBD2 matches at 11 bases. The ends lost 2 bases at V and 9 bases at J; junction bases unmatched: 3. This CDR3 region has 14 residues. The germline V gene encodes CDR1 SGHTA and CDR2 FQGNSA. For the CDR3, the DNA is TGTGCCAGCAGCTTAACTAGCGGGAGAGGTGAGCAGTTCTTC. Translated: CASSLTSGRGEQFF.

The chain recombines TRBV28 with TRBJ2-7, with no clear D. Looked up from germline, CDR1 is MDHEN and CDR2 is SYDVKM. CDR3 length: 14 amino acids. Between the trimmed V and J ends, which lost 0 bases and 2 bases, there was a span of 8 bases. This chain's CDR3 is CASSLWPETYEQYF. CDR3 DNA sequence: TGTGCCAGCAGTTTATGGCCGGAGACCTACGAGCAGTACTTC.

This clone was counted only a few times. V gene TRBV18 combines with J gene TRBJ2-7; maybe TRBD1 (6 bases). V gave up 4 bases and J gave up 2 bases, with 15 bases separating them. Germline-derived CDR1 and CDR2 are KGHSH and LQKENI. The CDR3 runs 15 residues. The CDR3 loop reads CASSRMDSGTYEQYF. CDR3 in DNA: TGTGCCAGCTCACGAATGGACAGTGGTACCTACGAGCAGTACTTC.

This chain links TRBV7-9 with TRBJ2-1; 7 bases are a match to TRBD1. Germline V gene data show CDR1 as SEHNR and CDR2 as FQNEAQ (reference sequence). This CDR3 is built from 16 residues. The J segment lost 1 base and the V segment lost 5 bases, leaving 8 bases of the junction unmatched. The CDR3 sequence is CASSPPTGDSYNEQFF. Here the CDR3 DNA reads TGTGCCAGCAGCCCCCCAACAGGGGATTCCTACAATGAGCAGTTCTTC.

The V call is TRBV19, the J call TRBJ2-7, with D possibly matching TRBD1 (6 bases). The CDR3 runs to 14 residues. Germline lookup yields CDR1 LNHDA and CDR2 SQIVND (reference sequence). The V and J ends lost 6 bases and 5 bases respectively, with 17 bases between them. The CDR3 region is CASRGHIQDHEQYF. In DNA form, the CDR3 reads TGTGCCAGTAGGGGACATATTCAAGACCACGAGCAGTACTTC.

Only a few counts were recorded for this clone. V is TRBV19 and J is TRBJ1-6, with D possibly TRBD1 on 5 matching bases. This CDR3 is built from 16 residues. CDR1 is LNHDA and CDR2 is SQIVND in the germline V gene (reference sequence). Trimming removed 6 bases from V and 4 bases from J, with 16 bases in between. The DNA for the CDR3 is TGTGCCAGTAGCCCGACAGCTCCTTCGTATAATTCACCCCTCCACTTT. Translated: CASSPTAPSYNSPLHF.

The rearrangement links TRBV5-1 to TRBJ1-4; 7 nucleotides align to TRBD1. Germline CDR1 is SGHRS and CDR2 is YFSETQ. The V segment lost 0 bases and the J segment 8 bases; nucleotides outside the gene matches: 7. The CDR3 length is 15 residues. The CDR3 region is CASSLEQGPGEKLFF. DNA for the CDR3: TGCGCCAGCAGCTTGGAACAGGGGCCTGGGGAAAAACTGTTTTTT.

This chain joins TRBV7-2 and TRBJ1-5, with D hard to call. CDR1 SGHTA and CDR2 FQGNSA come from the germline V gene. V lost 5 bases and J lost 6, with 11 bases in between. This CDR3 contains 13 residues. The CDR3 DNA follows: TGTGCCAGCAGCACGGCAGGAACTCAGCCCCAGCATTTT. Translation: CASSTAGTQPQHF. The full variable domain, in which reference TRBV7-2 and TRBJ1-5 provide the parts outside the CDR3, is GAGVSQSPSNKVTEKGKDVELRCDPISGHTALYWYRQSLGQGLEFLIYFQGNSAPDKSGLPSDRFSAERTGGSVSTLTIQRTQQEDSAVYLCASSTAGTQPQHFGDGTRLSIL.

The chain carries TRBV28 and TRBJ1-2; 7 bases align to TRBD1. The V gene end was trimmed by 7 bases and the J gene end by 0 bases; junction bases not matched to a gene: 8. Per germline, CDR1 MDHEN and CDR2 SYDVKM. The CDR3 is made up of 15 amino acids. Here the CDR3 reads CASTLGGSSNYGYTF. The CDR3 DNA reads TGTGCCAGCACCCTAGGGGGCTCCTCTAACTATGGCTACACCTTC.

A few counts support this clone. This chain uses TRBV12-5 with TRBJ2-7, with D unresolved. V gave up 9 bases and J gave up 4 bases, with 10 bases separating them. This CDR3 spans 11 amino acids. Germline-derived CDR1 and CDR2 are LGHNT and FRNRAP. CDR3 sequence: CASSTEYEQYF. In DNA, the CDR3 is TGTGCTAGCTCTACGGAGTACGAGCAGTACTTC.

The chain carries TRBV28 and TRBJ1-6, with D perhaps matching TRBD1 (6 bases). V was pared by 3 bases and J by 1 base, with 10 bases between. The CDR3 is 16 residues long. Germline V CDR1 and CDR2: MDHEN, SYDVKM. Written as DNA, the CDR3 is TGTGCCAGCAGTTTGCGTACAGGGTCCTATAATTCACCCCTCCACTTT. Translated: CASSLRTGSYNSPLHF.

This clone came up a few times. The J gene is TRBJ2-7, the V gene TRBV10-3; 7 nucleotides line up with TRBD1. The CDR3 contains 14 residues. V shed 10 bases, J shed 6 bases, and the junction held 15 bases outside the gene matches. Germline V lookup: CDR1 ENHRY, CDR2 SYGVKD. The CDR3 reads CATRLMGTAGEQYF. CDR3 DNA: TGTGCCACCAGATTAATGGGGACAGCCGGCGAGCAGTACTTC.

The rearrangement joins TRBV3-1 (or the pseudogene TRBV3-2) to TRBJ2-7; D ambiguous. Germline loops: CDR1 LGHDT, CDR2 YNNKEL (reference sequence). V was clipped by 4 bases and J by 0 bases, with 4 bases between them. The CDR3 length is 12 residues. The CDR3 protein is CASSLLSYEQYF. The CDR3 DNA sequence: TGTGCCAGCAGCCTCCTCTCCTACGAGCAGTACTTC.

This chain links TRBV7-9 with TRBJ2-7, with unresolved D. CDR3 length equals 12 residues. Germline CDR1 SEHNR, CDR2 FQNEAQ (reference sequence). Trimming removed 4 bases from V and 6 bases from J, with 10 bases in between. CDR3 bases: TGTGCCAGCAGCTACCTAGGTGGCGAGCAGTACTTC. Translation: CASSYLGGEQYF.

The chain joins TRBV6-5 to TRBJ1-1, with D unclear. The germline V gene has CDR1 MNHEY and CDR2 SVGAGI. The CDR3 has 12 amino acids. V was shortened by 4 bases and J by 1 base, with 4 bases between the two germline ends. The CDR3 DNA reads as TGTGCCAGCAGTTCAGGGAACACTGAAGCTTTCTTT. Encoded protein: CASSSGNTEAFF.

The sample holds one count of this clone. This chain uses TRBV2 with TRBJ2-3; D gene ambiguous. Trimming left V 8 bases short and J 0 bases short, with 12 bases between. The CDR3 is 14 amino acids. The germline V gene encodes CDR1 SNHLY and CDR2 FYNNEI. The CDR3 DNA follows: TGTGCCAGCCTAAAACCTTCTAGCACAGATACGCAGTATTTT. This encodes CASLKPSSTDTQYF.

Remarks on this clone: Additional DNA sequences in this sample encode the identical CDR3. J is TRBJ1-1 and V is TRBV19; D unclear. The CDR3 has 13 residues. Germline CDR1 LNHDA, CDR2 SQIVND (reference sequence). The germline V and J ends were trimmed by 2 bases and 0 bases, with 4 bases remaining between them. The chain's CDR3 is CASSISLNTEAFF. CDR3 sequence (DNA): TGTGCCAGTAGTATAAGCCTGAACACTGAAGCTTTCTTT.

The chain couples TRBV7-3 to TRBJ1-2; D remains unclear. From germline, CDR1 is SGHTA and CDR2 FQGTGA. The CDR3 runs 14 residues. V was clipped by 5 bases and J by 4 bases, with 14 bases between them. The CDR3 spells CASSLDSFSYGYTF. CDR3 coding DNA: TGTGCCAGCAGCCTCGACTCTTTCAGCTATGGCTACACCTTC.

V gene TRBV19 combines with J gene TRBJ1-5; unclear D gene. The CDR3 length is 16 residues. Trimming removed 1 base at V and 3 bases at J, with 13 bases between. Germline CDR1 LNHDA, CDR2 SQIVND (reference sequence). The CDR3 loop is CASSIVVQQPNQPQHF. The CDR3 DNA is TGTGCCAGTAGTATAGTTGTTCAACAGCCCAATCAGCCCCAGCATTTT.

In this sample, this clone turned up a few times. V usage is TRBV7-9 and J usage is TRBJ1-5, with D possibly matching TRBD1 (6 bases). The V end was cut by 3 bases, the J end by 5 bases, with 14 bases between. The CDR3 contains 15 residues. Germline V CDR1 and CDR2: SEHNR, FQNEAQ (reference sequence). In DNA form, the CDR3 reads TGTGCCAGCAGCTTGTCCGGGGGGCGGGATCAGCCCCAGCATTTT. It specifies CASSLSGGRDQPQHF.

As regards this clone: At one end the junction does not follow the germline gene, possibly because of a read error. This chain uses TRBV12-3 or TRBV12-4 with TRBJ2-3; 7 positions match TRBD2. The CDR3 runs to 13 residues. This CDR3 reads CASSLGVTSIAYF. The CDR3 coding sequence is TGTGCCAGCAGCTTAGGGGTGACTAGCATTGCGTATTTT.

The rearrangement joins TRBV9 to TRBJ2-3, with TRBD2 identical over 10 bases. There are 15 residues in the CDR3. Germline CDR1 reads SGDLS; CDR2 reads YYNGEE. V trimming: 0 bases; J trimming: 4 bases; junction bases outside the gene matches: 2. CDR3 protein: CASSVGTSGADTQYF. The CDR3 DNA reads as TGTGCCAGCAGCGTAGGGACTAGCGGAGCAGATACGCAGTATTTT.